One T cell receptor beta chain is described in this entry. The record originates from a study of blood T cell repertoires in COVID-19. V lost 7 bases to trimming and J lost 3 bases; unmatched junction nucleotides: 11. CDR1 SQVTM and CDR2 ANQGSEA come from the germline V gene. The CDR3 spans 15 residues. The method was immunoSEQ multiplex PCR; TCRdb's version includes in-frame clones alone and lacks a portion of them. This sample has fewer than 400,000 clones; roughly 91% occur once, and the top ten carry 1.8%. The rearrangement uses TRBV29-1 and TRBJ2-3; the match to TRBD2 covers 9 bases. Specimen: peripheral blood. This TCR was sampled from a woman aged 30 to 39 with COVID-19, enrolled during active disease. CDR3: CSAQPSGVVTDTQYF. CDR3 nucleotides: TGCAGCGCTCAACCTAGCGGGGTCGTTACAGATACGCAGTATTTT.